This TCR beta chain is drawn from a study of cytomegalovirus exposure and HLA in healthy donors. The CDR3 consists of 16 residues. Trimming stripped 5 bases from V and 3 bases from J, with 20 bases between. Germline CDR1 and CDR2: SGHVS and FQNEAQ. Study findings and constraints: Previous analysis showed most TCR beta V segments were productive about 90% or about 30% of the time. It was 150 or so TCR beta chains that were listed as cytomegalovirus-associated. A later analysis linked a missense DCLRE1C variant to TCR beta V- and J-gene trimming. A later analysis found that most CMV-associated TCR beta chains appeared HLA-restricted.

The PCR ran on 60 Vbeta and 13 Jbeta primers. Sequencing was performed with immunoSEQ multiplex PCR; in TCRdb, only in-frame clones are kept and a portion is missing. The repertoire holds roughly 180,000 clones, 75% to 80% seen once, with 11% to 15% in the top ten. Worth noting for this clone: Its antigen is not known.

Sequencing was performed on PBMCs. The rearrangement links TRBV7-8 to TRBJ2-7; the D gene is possibly TRBD1 (6 bases). This clonotype was sampled from a man aged 45-65 years in good health and CMV-seropositive. The CDR3 here is CASSLTGTSKVYEQYV. As DNA, the CDR3 is TGTGCCAGCAGCCTCACGGGGACAAGCAAGGTCTACGAGCAGTACGTC.